The 14 T cell receptor beta chains reported below all come from one sample, sequenced in a study of shared clonotypes between healthy human individuals. As defined, naive CD8 cells were CD45RO-negative and positively selected for CCR7, with terminally differentiated effector memory CD45RA+ cells excluded. The protocol was immunoSEQ multiplex PCR, while the TCRdb copy is restricted to in-frame clones and leaves out a portion. The sample includes around 2,000,000 clones, under 95% seen only once; the top ten take about 1.5%. Sequenced input: naive CD8+ T cells from PBMCs. These receptors were obtained from a man between 18 and 29 years old in good health. Some clones in this sample may be carry-over from other donors' samples.

A single count supports this clone. The chain uses TRBV7-9 and TRBJ2-7; 9 positions match TRBD2. After removal of 4 bases from V and 0 bases from J, the junction contained 10 bases not matched to a gene. Per germline, CDR1 SEHNR and CDR2 FQNEAQ (reference sequence). The CDR3 is 17 residues long. Here the CDR3 reads CASSSPREGPSSYEQYF. The CDR3 nucleotides are TGTGCCAGCAGCTCCCCGCGGGAGGGCCCCAGCTCCTACGAGCAGTACTTC.

The chain links TRBV11-3 to TRBJ2-7; D tentatively reads TRBD1 or TRBD2 (5 bases each). This CDR3 has 14 residues. Germline values: CDR1 SGHNT, CDR2 YENEEA. The V end lost 3 bases, the J end lost 2 bases, and 11 bases lay between the germline ends. CDR3 coding DNA: TGTGCCAGCAGCTTCCAGGGACCCACCTACGAGCAGTACTTC. This translates into CASSFQGPTYEQYF.

Concerning this clone itself: The same CDR3 is also encoded by other DNA sequences in this sample. The chain joins TRBV29-1 to TRBJ2-3; D ambiguous. CDR1 SQVTM and CDR2 ANQGSEA come from the germline V gene. This CDR3 contains 10 residues. Trimming cost V 6 bases and J 5 bases, with 6 bases left between them. This CDR3 is CSVIGDTQYF. For the CDR3, the DNA is TGCAGCGTGATAGGAGATACGCAGTATTTT.

The rearrangement joins TRBV19 to TRBJ1-4, with 7 nucleotides matching TRBD1. The CDR3 length is 15 residues. V was clipped by 4 bases and J by 3 bases; unmatched bases: 5. Germline CDR1 is LNHDA and CDR2 is SQIVND (reference sequence). The CDR3, as DNA: TGTGCCAGTAGTACATTAACAGGGGCTAATGAAAAACTGTTTTTT. It translates to CASSTLTGANEKLFF.

CDR3 amino acids: CASSPRTAGDGEQYF. The CDR3 DNA follows: TGCGCCAGCAGCCCCAGAACGGCGGGAGATGGCGAGCAGTACTTC. The chain is built from TRBV4-1 and TRBJ2-7; TRBD2 matches at 7 bases. The junction had 12 bases not matched to a gene; V was cut back by 4 bases and J by 6 bases. Germline loops: CDR1 MGHRA, CDR2 YSYEKL. This CDR3 has 15 residues.

J is TRBJ2-6 and V is TRBV5-6, with 7 bases that match TRBD1. The CDR3 spans 17 residues. Trimming at V came to 1 base and at J to 4 bases, leaving 8 bases not matched to a gene. CDR1 is SGHDT and CDR2 is YYEEEE in the germline V gene. The CDR3, as DNA: TGTGCCAGCAGCTTGTACACAGGGGCGTGGGGGGCCAACGTCCTGACTTTC. Amino acid sequence: CASSLYTGAWGANVLTF.

The CDR3 loop reads CASSDSGTTYNEQFF. The CDR3 DNA sequence: TGTGCCAGCAGTGATAGCGGGACCACCTACAATGAGCAGTTCTTC. V is TRBV6-6 and J is TRBJ2-1, with TRBD2 identical over 8 bases. The J segment lost 2 bases and the V segment lost 5 bases, leaving 5 bases of the junction unmatched. This CDR3 region has 15 residues. From germline, CDR1 is MNHNY and CDR2 SVGAGI (reference sequence).

V is TRBV6-6 and J is TRBJ2-7, with a tentative D call TRBD2 (6 bases). The CDR3 extends over 13 amino acids. Germline V gene sequence: CDR1 MNHNY, CDR2 SVGAGI (reference sequence). The V gene lost 5 bases and the J gene lost 5 bases, with 13 bases spanning the gap. The CDR3 DNA reads TGTGCCAGCAGTCCGACTAGAAGGAACGAGCAGTACTTC. Its translation: CASSPTRRNEQYF.

The chain is built from TRBV9 and TRBJ2-1; 9 positions agree with TRBD2. The CDR3 has 19 residues. CDR1 and CDR2 (germline): SGDLS, YYNGEE. The junction had 14 bases not matched to a gene; V was cut back by 4 bases and J by 0 bases. The CDR3 nucleotides read TGTGCCAGCAGCCCCTCGGGGTTGCCTAGCGGGACCTCCTACAATGAGCAGTTCTTC. Protein product: CASSPSGLPSGTSYNEQFF.

This sequence joins TRBV28 and TRBJ2-7; 10 nucleotides agree with TRBD1. The J segment lost 6 bases and the V segment lost 6 bases, leaving 5 bases of the junction unmatched. CDR1 is MDHEN, CDR2 SYDVKM, per germline. This CDR3 is 13 amino acids long. CDR3 residues: CASRTGTGVEQYF. The DNA of the CDR3 is TGTGCCAGCAGGACCGGGACAGGGGTCGAGCAGTACTTC.

The chain is built from TRBV9 and TRBJ2-7, with 7 bases lining up with TRBD2. CDR3 length: 15 residues. After removal of 3 bases from V and 6 bases from J, the junction contained 12 bases not matched to a gene. The germline gives CDR1 SGDLS, CDR2 YYNGEE. This CDR3 reads CASSASRGGSREQYF. For the CDR3, the DNA is TGTGCCAGCAGCGCCTCGAGGGGCGGGAGTCGCGAGCAGTACTTC.

The chain carries TRBV28 and TRBJ2-7; TRBD2 might be the D (6 bases). V lost 3 bases and J lost 0, with 18 bases in between. The germline CDR1 and CDR2 sequences are MDHEN and SYDVKM. CDR3 length equals 17 residues. The chain's CDR3 is CASSFSSSVISSYEQYF. CDR3 nucleotide sequence: TGTGCCAGCAGTTTCAGCTCTAGCGTAATCTCCTCCTACGAGCAGTACTTC.

This chain joins TRBV29-1 and TRBJ2-5, with D unclear. CDR3 size: 13 residues. V gave up 6 bases and J gave up 1 base, with 12 bases separating them. Germline V CDR1 and CDR2: SQVTM, ANQGSEA. The CDR3 nucleotides read TGCAGCGTGACCCCTGAGAGCCAAGAGACCCAGTACTTC. It yields the protein CSVTPESQETQYF.

The chain links TRBV11-2 to TRBJ2-3; 15 bases match TRBD2. The CDR3 loop spans 19 amino acids. Per germline, CDR1 SGHAT and CDR2 FQNNGV. Unmatched junction bases numbered 9, after V lost 3 bases and J lost 2 bases. The chain's CDR3 is CASSFRGLAGGPYTDTQYF. The CDR3 nucleotides are TGTGCCAGCAGCTTTCGGGGACTAGCGGGAGGCCCTTACACAGATACGCAGTATTTT.